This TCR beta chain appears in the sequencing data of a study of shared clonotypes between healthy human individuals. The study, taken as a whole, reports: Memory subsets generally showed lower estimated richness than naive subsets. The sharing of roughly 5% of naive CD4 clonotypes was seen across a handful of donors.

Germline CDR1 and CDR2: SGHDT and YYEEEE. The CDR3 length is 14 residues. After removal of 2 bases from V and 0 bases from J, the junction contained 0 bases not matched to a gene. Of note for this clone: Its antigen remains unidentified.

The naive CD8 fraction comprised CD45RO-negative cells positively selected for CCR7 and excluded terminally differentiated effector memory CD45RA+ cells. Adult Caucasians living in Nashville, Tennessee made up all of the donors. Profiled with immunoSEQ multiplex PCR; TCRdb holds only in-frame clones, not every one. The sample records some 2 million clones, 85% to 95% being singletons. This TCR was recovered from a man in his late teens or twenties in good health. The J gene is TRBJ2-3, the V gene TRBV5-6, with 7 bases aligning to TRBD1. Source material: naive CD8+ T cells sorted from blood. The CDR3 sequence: CASSLQGSTDTQYF. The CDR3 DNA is TGTGCCAGCAGCTTACAGGGGAGCACAGATACGCAGTATTTT.